These 6 T cell receptor beta chains share one sample of origin, sequenced in a study of T cells in Graves' hyperthyroidism and ophthalmopathy. Amplification of TCR beta CDR3 regions used RNA as the template. First-round RT-PCR targeting the TCR CDR3 was performed with the HTBI primer set. MiXCR, run by TCRdb on the multiplex PCR reads, gives a single entry per CDR3 protein. The repertoire holds 350,000 to 400,000 distinct CDR3 sequences, with more than 13% as singletons. Material: blood. The receptors derive from a woman aged 30 to 39 with Graves' hyperthyroidism.

This clonotype was seen ten or more times. The V call is TRBV12-3 or TRBV12-4, the J call TRBJ1-1, with TRBD1 matching 9 bases. V lost 6 bases to trimming and J lost 5 bases; unmatched junction nucleotides: 10. The CDR3 contains 15 residues. CDR3 sequence (DNA): TGTGCCAGCAGCAAGGACCGACAGGGGGAAACTGAAGCTTTCTTT. Translation: CASSKDRQGETEAFF.

As to this clonotype: An end of the junction differs from the germline gene, which may be a read error. The CDR3 reads CASSLVGGGDTQYF. DNA of the CDR3: TGCGCCAGCAGCTTGGTTGGCGGAGGAGATACGCAGTATTTT. J is TRBJ2-3 and V is TRBV11-2; perhaps TRBD2 as D (5 bases). This CDR3 comprises 14 residues. Per the germline V gene, CDR1 is SGHAT and CDR2 is FQNNGV.

This clonotype was found many times. The chain employs TRBV10-3 and TRBJ2-7, with D perhaps matching TRBD2 (5 bases). Germline CDR1 ENHRY, CDR2 SYGVKD. Trimming took off 7 bases at V and 5 bases at J, with 9 bases between the two ends. This CDR3 region has 11 residues. CDR3 DNA: TGTGCCATCAAGAGGGTCAACGAGCAGTACTTC. This gives the protein CAIKRVNEQYF.

Many counts were recorded for this clonotype. The chain uses TRBV3-1 and TRBJ1-5; 10 bases are shared with TRBD1. After removal of 4 bases from V and 4 bases from J, the junction contained 7 bases not matched to a gene. There are 16 residues in the CDR3. Germline V gene sequence: CDR1 LGHDT, CDR2 YNNKEL (reference sequence). CDR3 DNA: TGTGCCAGCAGCCCCCGGGGACAGGGGATTAATCAGCCCCAGCATTTT. It translates to CASSPRGQGINQPQHF.

This chain uses TRBV20-1 with TRBJ2-5; no clear D. This CDR3 spans 13 amino acids. Germline CDR1 and CDR2: DFQATT and SNEGSKA (reference sequence). V was clipped by 3 bases and J by 13 bases, with 21 bases between them. CDR3: CSASPDTGLRRYF. The CDR3 bases are TGCAGTGCTAGTCCTGACACCGGTCTACGTCGGTACTTC.

This clonotype was observed many times. The V gene is TRBV20-1, the J gene TRBJ1-4; no reliable D call. V dropped 3 bases and J dropped 12 bases, with 8 bases sitting between them. CDR3 size: 10 residues. The germline V gene has CDR1 DFQATT and CDR2 SNEGSKA (reference sequence). The CDR3 region is CSASMVELFF. The CDR3 DNA sequence: TGCAGTGCTAGTATGGTGGAACTGTTTTTT.